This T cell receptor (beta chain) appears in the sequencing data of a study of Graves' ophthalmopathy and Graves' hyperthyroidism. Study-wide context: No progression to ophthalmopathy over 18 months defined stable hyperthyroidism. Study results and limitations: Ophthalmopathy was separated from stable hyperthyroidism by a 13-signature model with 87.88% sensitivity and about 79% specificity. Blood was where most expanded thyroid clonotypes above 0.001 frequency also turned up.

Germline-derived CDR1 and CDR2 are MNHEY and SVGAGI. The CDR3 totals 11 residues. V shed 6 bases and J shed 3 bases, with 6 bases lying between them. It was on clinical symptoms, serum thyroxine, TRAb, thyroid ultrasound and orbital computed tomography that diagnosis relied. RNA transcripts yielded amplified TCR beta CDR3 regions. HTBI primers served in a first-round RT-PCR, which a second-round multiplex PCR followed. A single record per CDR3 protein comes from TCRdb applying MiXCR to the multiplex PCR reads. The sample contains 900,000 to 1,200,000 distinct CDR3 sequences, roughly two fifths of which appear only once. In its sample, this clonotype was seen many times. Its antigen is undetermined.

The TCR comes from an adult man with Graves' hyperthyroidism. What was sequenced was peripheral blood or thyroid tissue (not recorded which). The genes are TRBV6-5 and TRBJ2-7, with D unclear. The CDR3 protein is CASRINYEQYF. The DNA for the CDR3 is TGTGCCAGCAGGATCAACTACGAGCAGTACTTC.